The 24 T cell receptor beta chains below were found in one sample sequenced in a study of T cells in women clearing cervical HPV infection. TCRdb's table, derived via immunoSEQ multiplex PCR, lists solely in-frame clones and lacks some. In total, the table holds roughly 45,000 clones. Sequencing was performed on blood buffy coat. Receptors were obtained from a woman aged 18 to 75 with a cervical HPV16 infection that either progressed to CIN3+ or cleared (not recorded which).

Concerning this clone: The read ends 3 residues early relative to the CDR3; the germline J gene fills the gap. The chain joins TRBV14 to TRBJ2-5; D not certain. The CDR3 sequence is 17 residues long. In germline, CDR1 is SGHDN, CDR2 FVKESK. V was trimmed by 0 bases and J by 4 bases, leaving 18 bases between them. The sequenced CDR3 bases are TGTGCCAGCAGCCAAGAAGAGTCTTTTCGACACCGAGAGACC. Translating it yields CASSQEESFRHRET. The entire CDR3 protein reads CASSQEESFRHRETQYF.

CDR3 loop: CASPRGEQFF. The covered CDR3 bases are TGTGCCAGCCCGCGGGGTGAG. This chain uses TRBV2 with TRBJ2-1; tentative D call: TRBD2 (6 bases). The read finishes 3 residues shy of the CDR3 end, and the germline J gene is used to complete it. CDR3 length: 10 amino acids. Per the germline V gene, CDR1 is SNHLY and CDR2 is FYNNEI. Trimming removed 8 bases at V and 9 bases at J, with 8 bases between.

A word on this clone: The CDR3 end lies 3 residues beyond the end of the read and is filled in from the germline J gene. The chain employs TRBV19 and TRBJ2-3; maybe TRBD1 (6 bases). The CDR3 contains 15 residues. CDR1 and CDR2 (germline): LNHDA, SQIVND (reference sequence). V lost 1 base and J 2 bases, leaving 10 bases between the germline ends. The DNA read from the CDR3 is TGTGCCAGTAGTATAGGCTGGGGGCCCACAGATACG. Translated: CASSIGWGPTDT. The CDR3 in full is CASSIGWGPTDTQYF.

As to this clone: The read terminates 3 residues ahead of where the CDR3 ends, so the germline J gene completes it. The genes are TRBV18 and TRBJ2-3, with D possibly matching TRBD2 (5 bases). The V and J ends lost 3 bases and 2 bases respectively, with 12 bases between them. The CDR3 has 15 amino acids. The germline V gene has CDR1 KGHSH and CDR2 LQKENI. CDR3 region: CASSPLAGDTDTQYF. CDR3 bases read: TGTGCCAGCTCACCTCTCGCGGGCGACACAGATACG.

Concerning this clone: The read falls 3 residues short of the CDR3 end, and the missing part is taken from the germline J gene. The J gene is TRBJ2-1, the V gene TRBV11-2, with 10 bases matching TRBD1. This CDR3 is built from 15 residues. Trimming at V came to 4 bases and at J to 7 bases, leaving 7 bases not matched to a gene. The germline V gene encodes CDR1 SGHAT and CDR2 FQNNGV. CDR3 DNA, as far as it was read: TGTGCCAGCAGCTCCGGACAGGGGGGACTTAATGAG. Translated: CASSSGQGGLNE. The entire CDR3 protein is CASSSGQGGLNEQFF.

In the case of this clone: Coverage ceases 3 residues before the CDR3 finishes, and the germline J gene fills in the end. The rearrangement joins TRBV28 to TRBJ2-2; D is unresolved. Trimming stripped 8 bases from V and 1 base from J, with 14 bases between. Germline CDR1 is MDHEN and CDR2 is SYDVKM. The CDR3 contains 15 residues. The sequenced CDR3 bases are TGTGCCAGCCTATCACCCTCCCTGAACACCGGGGAG. This translates into CASLSPSLNTGE. The complete CDR3 reads CASLSPSLNTGELFF.

As regards this clone: The read comes to an end 3 residues before the CDR3 does, leaving the germline J gene to fill in the end. The chain recombines TRBV6-1 with TRBJ2-2; the D gene is possibly TRBD1 (7 bases). The CDR3 runs 15 residues. Germline lookup yields CDR1 MNHNS and CDR2 SASEGT. The chain's CDR3 is CASSAQEGADSPLFF. Incomplete CDR3 DNA: TGTGCCAGCAGTGCGCAGGAGGGGGCTGATTCACCG.

For this clone: The CDR3 goes on 3 residues after the read ends, and that part is filled in from the germline J gene. The chain has TRBV28 and TRBJ2-3; 11 bases are shared with TRBD1. In germline, CDR1 is MDHEN, CDR2 SYDVKM. Trimming cost V 4 bases and J 4 bases; bases outside gene matches: 4. This CDR3 has 15 residues. CDR3 amino acids: CASSYGTGGSDTQYF. CDR3 DNA (partial): TGTGCCAGCAGTTACGGGACAGGGGGATCAGATACG.

Of note for this clone: The read gets to within 3 residues of the CDR3 end, and the germline J gene fills in the rest. The V gene is TRBV10-1, the J gene TRBJ2-3; the D is unclear. The V end lost 4 bases, the J end lost 4 bases, and 9 bases lay between the germline ends. The CDR3 length is 13 residues. Germline V gives CDR1 WNHNN, CDR2 SYGVQD (reference sequence). CDR3 loop: CASSGVAADTQYF. CDR3 DNA, as far as it was read: TGCGCCAGCAGTGGAGTAGCCGCAGATACG.

Details on this clone: The CDR3 end falls 3 residues outside the read, so it is completed with the germline J gene. The chain carries TRBV28 and TRBJ2-7; the match to TRBD1 covers 10 bases. Germline-derived CDR1 and CDR2 are MDHEN and SYDVKM. J was trimmed by 4 bases and V by 5 bases; bases with no gene match: 5. The CDR3 length is 14 residues. The CDR3 loop reads CASSRTGGSYEQYF. The DNA read from the CDR3 is TGTGCCAGCAGTAGGACAGGGGGATCTTACGAG.

Details on this clone: The read falls 3 residues short of the CDR3 end, and the missing part is taken from the germline J gene. The chain carries TRBV6-4 and TRBJ2-3; 7 bases map to TRBD1. The CDR3 is made up of 14 amino acids. The germline gives CDR1 MRHNA, CDR2 SNTAGT. Trimming took 5 bases from V and 0 from J; bases not matched to a gene: 2. CDR3 protein: CASSKGASTDTQYF. The CDR3 bases that were read are TGTGCCAGCAGTAAGGGGGCGAGCACAGATACG.

About this clone: The CDR3 end lies 3 residues beyond the end of the read and is filled in from the germline J gene. The chain has TRBV6-1 and TRBJ2-1; 10 bases fit TRBD2. Unmatched junction bases numbered 2, after V lost 2 bases and J lost 4 bases. This CDR3 has 15 amino acids. Germline V gene lookup returns CDR1 MNHNS and CDR2 SASEGT. The CDR3 sequence: CASSEKAGGYNEQFF. CDR3 DNA (partial): TGTGCCAGCAGTGAAAAAGCGGGGGGGTACAATGAG.

As regards this clone: Sequencing ends 3 residues short of the CDR3 end; the germline J gene provides the rest. The chain employs TRBV10-3 and TRBJ2-7; weak D call: TRBD2 (7 bases). CDR3 length: 14 residues. The germline V and J ends were trimmed by 2 bases and 6 bases, with 14 bases remaining between them. Germline V CDR1 and CDR2: ENHRY, SYGVKD. The CDR3 protein is CAISERGGSREQYF. CDR3 bases read: TGTGCCATCAGTGAGAGGGGGGGGAGCCGCGAG.

A note on this clone: The read terminates 3 residues before the CDR3 end, so the remaining end is supplied by the germline J gene. The V gene is TRBV19, the J gene TRBJ1-4; the D is unclear. With 2 bases removed from V and 4 bases from J, the gap between germline ends came to 11 bases. Germline lookup yields CDR1 LNHDA and CDR2 SQIVND (reference sequence). The CDR3 is 15 amino acids. The CDR3 sequence is CASSIMGASNEKLFF. The DNA read from the CDR3 is TGTGCCAGTAGTATAATGGGCGCCAGTAATGAAAAA.

Comments on this clone: The read ends 3 residues shy of where the CDR3 ends; the end is completed using the germline J gene. This chain connects TRBV10-1 to TRBJ1-5, with no clear D. The CDR3 is 12 amino acids. Trimming removed 11 bases at V and 5 bases at J, with 13 bases between. Germline CDR1 and CDR2: WNHNN and SYGVQD (reference sequence). CDR3: CAAKGGDQPQHF. The covered CDR3 bases are TGCGCCGCAAAAGGCGGAGATCAGCCC.

As regards this clone: The CDR3 extends 3 residues past the end of the read, so its final part is completed from the germline J gene. V gene TRBV7-9 combines with J gene TRBJ1-2; a weak D match, TRBD1 (5 bases). Looked up from germline, CDR1 is SEHNR and CDR2 is FQNEAQ (reference sequence). The CDR3 contains 13 residues. The CDR3 bases that were read are TGTGCCAGCAGCCACGCCGGGGGACGGGGC. Translated: CASSHAGGRG. The complete CDR3 sequence is CASSHAGGRGYTF.

Remarks on this clone: The CDR3 is cut off 3 residues early in the read; its end comes from the germline J gene. The genes are TRBV5-4 and TRBJ2-2, with 8 nucleotides matching TRBD2. Germline V gene sequence: CDR1 SGHNT, CDR2 YYREEE (reference sequence). The CDR3 runs 16 residues. The V and J ends lost 6 bases and 0 bases, in that order; junction bases with no gene match: 7. CDR3: CASTLRGLANTGELFF. The covered CDR3 bases are TGTGCCAGCACACTAAGGGGACTAGCGAACACCGGGGAG.

Details on this clone: The CDR3 end is not reached by the read, which stops 3 residues before it; the germline J gene fills it in. The chain uses TRBV7-3 and TRBJ2-2; 9 bases match TRBD1. V gave up 4 bases and J gave up 7 bases; unmatched junction bases: 7. Germline CDR1 is SGHTA and CDR2 is FQGTGA. The CDR3 length is 15 residues. CDR3 bases read: TGTGCCAGCAGCTCCGGGACAGGGCTCCGCGGGGAG. This codes for CASSSGTGLRGE. The full-length CDR3 reads as CASSSGTGLRGELFF.

As to this clone: The read comes to an end 3 residues before the CDR3 does, leaving the germline J gene to fill in the end. This chain links TRBV6-1 with TRBJ2-3, with D maybe TRBD1 (5 bases). Germline loops: CDR1 MNHNS, CDR2 SASEGT. Trimming stripped 4 bases from V and 6 bases from J, with 14 bases between. The CDR3 is made up of 14 amino acids. The DNA read from the CDR3 is TGTGCCAGCAGTGTGCGAGACAGCGAGGATACG. This encodes CASSVRDSEDT. The whole CDR3 reads CASSVRDSEDTQYF.

Notes on this clone: The sequence runs out 3 residues before the end of the CDR3; the remainder is reconstructed from the germline J gene. This rearrangement joins TRBV14 to TRBJ1-6; D gene uncertain. The CDR3 is 15 residues long. V was cut by 0 bases and J by 7 bases, with 10 bases left in between. Looked up from germline, CDR1 is SGHDN and CDR2 is FVKESK. CDR3: CASSQDLAVNSPLHF. The sequenced part of the CDR3 DNA is TGTGCCAGCAGCCAAGATCTAGCGGTGAATTCACCC.

Turning to this clone: The read gets to within 3 residues of the CDR3 end, and the germline J gene fills in the rest. J is TRBJ2-1 and V is TRBV20-1, with 14 bases aligning to TRBD2. This CDR3 has 17 amino acids. The ends lost 3 bases at V and 0 bases at J; junction bases unmatched: 4. CDR1 and CDR2 (germline): DFQATT, SNEGSKA (reference sequence). The DNA read from the CDR3 is TGCAGTGCTAGGTACGGGACTAGCGGGAGCTCCTACAATGAG. It specifies CSARYGTSGSSYNE. The whole CDR3 sequence reads CSARYGTSGSSYNEQFF.

CDR3 protein: CASSLAEGQIYGYTF. The sequenced CDR3 bases are TGTGCCAGCAGCTTAGCGGAGGGACAGATCTATGGC. The chain recombines TRBV11-1 with TRBJ1-2; 7 nucleotides align to TRBD1. From the germline J gene comes the end of the CDR3, since the read stops 3 residues before it. Germline CDR1 and CDR2: SGHAT and FQDESV (reference sequence). Germline trimming cut 0 bases from V and 4 bases from J; bases unmatched to any gene: 5. The CDR3 has 15 residues.

In the case of this clone: The read ends 3 residues early relative to the CDR3; the germline J gene fills the gap. V gene TRBV6-1 combines with J gene TRBJ2-5; tentatively, D is TRBD1 (5 bases). The V end was cut by 2 bases, the J end by 5 bases, with 15 bases between. Per the germline V gene, CDR1 is MNHNS and CDR2 is SASEGT. The length of the CDR3 is 15 residues. CDR3 in amino acids: CASSENRGLGETQYF. The sequenced part of the CDR3 DNA is TGTGCCAGCAGTGAAAATAGGGGTCTCGGGGAGACC.

Concerning this clone itself: The read terminates 3 residues before the CDR3 end, so the remaining end is supplied by the germline J gene. The chain is built from TRBV5-5 and TRBJ1-5; D unclear. The germline V gene has CDR1 SGHKS and CDR2 YYEKEE (reference sequence). V gave up 4 bases and J gave up 4 bases, with 15 bases separating them. The CDR3 totals 15 residues. The CDR3 region is CASSTRVQVNQPQHF. CDR3 DNA, as far as it was read: TGTGCCAGCAGCACACGGGTTCAAGTTAATCAGCCC.